The present T cell receptor (beta chain) was sequenced within a study of T cells in Graves' hyperthyroidism and ophthalmopathy. Exclusion of patients followed from uncontrolled infection, other autoimmune disease, pregnancy or lactation. Based on clinical symptoms, serum thyroxine and TRAb, thyroid ultrasound and orbital computed tomography, diagnoses were reached. RNA transcripts gave rise to amplified TCR beta CDR3 regions. Initially, a first-round RT-PCR of the TCR CDR3 employed the HTBI primer set. In TCRdb, the multiplex PCR reads were re-called with MiXCR into one record per CDR3 protein. The data hold roughly 500,000 distinct CDR3 sequences, with around 43% observed a single time. The germline V gene encodes CDR1 DFQATT and CDR2 SNEGSKA (reference sequence). The CDR3 is 14 residues long. V was trimmed by 0 bases and J by 6 bases, leaving 15 bases between them. The study's findings and limits: Ophthalmopathy was model-predicted a median roughly six months pre-onset. Most expanded thyroid clonotypes above 0.001 also appeared in blood.

As concerns this clonotype: Its matching antigen is unknown.

Source material: peripheral blood or thyroid tissue (not recorded which). The chain employs TRBV20-1 and TRBJ2-7; D may be TRBD1 (6 bases). The sequence was obtained from an adult woman with Graves' disease, either hyperthyroidism or ophthalmopathy (not recorded which). The CDR3 sequence: CSARDNSGTREQYF. The CDR3 DNA reads as TGCAGTGCTAGAGATAATTCAGGGACACGCGAGCAGTACTTC.